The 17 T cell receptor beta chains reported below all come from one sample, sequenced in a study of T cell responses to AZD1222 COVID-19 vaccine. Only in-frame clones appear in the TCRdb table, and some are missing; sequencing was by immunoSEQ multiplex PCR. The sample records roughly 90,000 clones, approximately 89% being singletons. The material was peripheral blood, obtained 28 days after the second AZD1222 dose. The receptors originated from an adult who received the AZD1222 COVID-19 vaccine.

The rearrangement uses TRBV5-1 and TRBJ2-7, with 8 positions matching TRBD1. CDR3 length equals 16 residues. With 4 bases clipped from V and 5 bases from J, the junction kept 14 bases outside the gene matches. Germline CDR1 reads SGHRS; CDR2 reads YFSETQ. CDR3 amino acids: CASSAMRGTGVHEQYF. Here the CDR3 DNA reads TGCGCCAGCAGCGCTATGAGGGGGACAGGTGTCCACGAGCAGTACTTC.

In nucleotides, the CDR3 is TGTGCCAGCAGCTCCCCTGGAGGGAGGGTGGATGAGCAGTTCTTC. Translated: CASSSPGGRVDEQFF. The chain combines TRBV7-3 with TRBJ2-1, with 7 bases that match TRBD2. The CDR3 loop spans 15 amino acids. Trimming took 4 bases from V and 8 from J; bases not matched to a gene: 11. Germline V gene sequence: CDR1 SGHTA, CDR2 FQGTGA.

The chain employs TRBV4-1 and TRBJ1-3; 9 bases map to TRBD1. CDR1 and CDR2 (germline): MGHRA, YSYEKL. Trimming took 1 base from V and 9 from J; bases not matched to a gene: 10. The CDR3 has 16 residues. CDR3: CASSQVRTGEGGTIYF. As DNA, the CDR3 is TGCGCCAGCAGCCAAGTCCGGACAGGGGAAGGGGGCACCATATATTTT.

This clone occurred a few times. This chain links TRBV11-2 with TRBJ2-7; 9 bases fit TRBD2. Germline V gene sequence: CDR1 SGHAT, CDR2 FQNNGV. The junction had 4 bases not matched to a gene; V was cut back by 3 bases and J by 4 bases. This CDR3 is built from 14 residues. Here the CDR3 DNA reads TGTGCCAGCAGCTTTAGTAGCGGGAGTTACGAGCAGTACTTC. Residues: CASSFSSGSYEQYF.

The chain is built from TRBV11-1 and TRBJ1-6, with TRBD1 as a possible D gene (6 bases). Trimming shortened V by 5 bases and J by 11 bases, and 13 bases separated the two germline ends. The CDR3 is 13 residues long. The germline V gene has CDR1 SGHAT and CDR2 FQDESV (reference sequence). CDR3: CASSPLGTTPLHF. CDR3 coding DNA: TGTGCCAGCAGCCCCCTGGGGACAACACCCCTCCACTTT.

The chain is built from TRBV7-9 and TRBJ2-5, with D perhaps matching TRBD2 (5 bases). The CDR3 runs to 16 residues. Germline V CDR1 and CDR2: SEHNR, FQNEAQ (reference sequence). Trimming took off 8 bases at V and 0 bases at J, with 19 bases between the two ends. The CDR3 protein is CASHIIEGWNQETQYF. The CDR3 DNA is TGTGCCAGCCACATCATCGAGGGCTGGAACCAAGAGACCCAGTACTTC. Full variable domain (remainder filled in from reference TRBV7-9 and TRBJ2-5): DTGVSQNPRHKITKRGQNVTFRCDPISEHNRLYWYRQTLGQGPEFLTYFQNEAQLEKSRLLSDRFSAERPKGSFSTLEIQRTEQGDSAMYLCASHIIEGWNQETQYFGPGTRLLVL.

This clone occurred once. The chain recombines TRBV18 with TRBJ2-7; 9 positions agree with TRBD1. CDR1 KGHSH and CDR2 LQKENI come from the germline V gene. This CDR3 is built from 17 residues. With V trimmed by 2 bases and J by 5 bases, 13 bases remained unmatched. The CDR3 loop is CASSPFALGTGRNEQYF. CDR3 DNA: TGTGCCAGCTCACCATTCGCCCTTGGGACAGGGAGAAACGAGCAGTACTTC.

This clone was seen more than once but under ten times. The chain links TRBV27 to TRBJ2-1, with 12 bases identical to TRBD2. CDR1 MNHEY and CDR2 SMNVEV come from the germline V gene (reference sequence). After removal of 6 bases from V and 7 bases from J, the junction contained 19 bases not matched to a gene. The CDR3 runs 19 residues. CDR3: CASRRTSGVALTIGNEQFF. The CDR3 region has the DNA TGTGCCAGCAGACGGACTAGCGGGGTCGCCTTGACCATTGGGAATGAGCAGTTCTTC.

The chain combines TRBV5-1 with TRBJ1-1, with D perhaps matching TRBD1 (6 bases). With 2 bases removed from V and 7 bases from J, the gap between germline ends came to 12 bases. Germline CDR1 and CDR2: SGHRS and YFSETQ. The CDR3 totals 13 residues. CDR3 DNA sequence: TGCGCCAGCAGCTTAGAAGGAGGGGGTGAAGCTTTCTTT. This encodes CASSLEGGGEAFF.

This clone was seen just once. The CDR3 sequence: CASSQSYPTRKGPVNEKLFF. The CDR3 coding sequence is TGCGCCAGCAGTCAATCGTACCCAACTCGTAAGGGCCCGGTTAATGAAAAACTGTTTTTT. V gene TRBV23-1 combines with J gene TRBJ1-4; D uncertain. TRBV23-1 is recorded as an ORF, its role being uncertain. The germline V and J ends were trimmed by 0 bases and 4 bases, with 24 bases remaining between them. The CDR3 sequence is 20 residues long.

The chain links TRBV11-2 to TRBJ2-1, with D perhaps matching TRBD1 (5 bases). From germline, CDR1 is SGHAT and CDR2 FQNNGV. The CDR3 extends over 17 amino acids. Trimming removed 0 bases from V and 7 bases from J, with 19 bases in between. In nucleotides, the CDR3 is TGTGCCAGCAGCTTAGAAGTTCGGCAGGGAATAATTAATGAGCAGTTCTTC. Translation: CASSLEVRQGIINEQFF.

The chain's CDR3 is CASSLGGGQGRTYEQYV. DNA for the CDR3: TGTGCCAGCAGCTTGGGGGGCGGACAGGGGCGGACCTACGAGCAGTACGTC. V and J are TRBV5-4 and TRBJ2-7; 9 bases match TRBD1. CDR1 is SGHNT, CDR2 YYREEE, per germline (reference sequence). CDR3 length: 17 amino acids. Trimming cost V 0 bases and J 2 bases; bases outside gene matches: 9.

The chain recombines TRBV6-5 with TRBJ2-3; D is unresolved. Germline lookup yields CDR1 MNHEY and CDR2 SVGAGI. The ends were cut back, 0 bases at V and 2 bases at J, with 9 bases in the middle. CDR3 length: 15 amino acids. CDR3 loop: CASSYSSSHTDTQYF. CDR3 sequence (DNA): TGTGCCAGCAGTTACTCAAGCTCCCACACAGATACGCAGTATTTT.

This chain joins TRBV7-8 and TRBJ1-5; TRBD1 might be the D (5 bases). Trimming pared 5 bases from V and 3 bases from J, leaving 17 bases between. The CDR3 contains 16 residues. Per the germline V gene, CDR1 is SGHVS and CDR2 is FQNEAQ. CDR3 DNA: TGTGCCAGCAGCCTCACTAGGGACCGATTCAATCAGCCCCAGCATTTT. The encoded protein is CASSLTRDRFNQPQHF.

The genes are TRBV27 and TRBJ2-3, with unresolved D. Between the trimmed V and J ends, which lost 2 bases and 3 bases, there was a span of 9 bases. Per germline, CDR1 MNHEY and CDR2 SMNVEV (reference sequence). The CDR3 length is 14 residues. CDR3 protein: CASSLRQETDTQYF. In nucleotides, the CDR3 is TGTGCCAGCAGTTTAAGGCAGGAGACAGATACGCAGTATTTT.

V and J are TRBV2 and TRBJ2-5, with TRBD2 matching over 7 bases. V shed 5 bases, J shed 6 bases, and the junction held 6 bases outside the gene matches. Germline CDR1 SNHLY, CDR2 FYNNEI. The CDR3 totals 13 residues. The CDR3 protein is CASSLGGRQTQYF. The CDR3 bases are TGTGCCAGCAGTCTGGGGGGGAGGCAGACCCAGTACTTC.

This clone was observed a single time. The CDR3 protein is CASSYSGVQYF. CDR3 DNA: TGTGCCAGCAGTTACTCGGGGGTCCAGTACTTC. V and J are TRBV6-2 or TRBV6-3 and TRBJ2-5; D is perhaps TRBD1 or TRBD2 (5 bases each). CDR1 is MNHEY and CDR2 is SVGEGT in the germline V gene. This CDR3 has 11 residues. Trimming removed 0 bases at V and 10 bases at J, with 6 bases between.